These 16 T cell receptor beta chains share one sample of origin, sequenced in a study of blood T cell repertoires in COVID-19 (dated by TCRdb to 2018 to 2021). Library generation was performed with the immunoSEQ multiplex PCR assay. TCRdb provides this immuneACCESS table in a form limited to in-frame rearrangements. Some clones are lacking; in checked studies, under half of them reflect an unresolved V gene, and why the rest are absent is not known. The sample data list about 130,000 clones, and around 85% of these were observed just once. 3% to 3.5% of the sample belongs to the ten largest clones. The sequencing input was peripheral blood. The receptors stem from a woman of 80 years or more with acute or convalescent COVID-19.

The chain carries TRBV13 and TRBJ2-2; 8 bases are shared with TRBD1. CDR1 PRHDT and CDR2 FYEKMQ come from the germline V gene (reference sequence). The ends lost 4 bases at V and 0 bases at J; junction bases unmatched: 1. The CDR3 is 15 residues long. CDR3 nucleotides: TGTGCCAGCAGCTCAGGGGGCTCGAACACCGGGGAGCTGTTTTTT. Its protein is CASSSGGSNTGELFF.

This chain joins TRBV6-2 or TRBV6-3 and TRBJ1-2, with unresolved D. V lost 2 bases and J lost 1, with 8 bases in between. CDR1 is MNHEY, CDR2 SVGEGT, per germline. The CDR3 has 14 amino acids. The CDR3 protein is CASSYDGRNYGYTF. The CDR3 DNA follows: TGTGCCAGCAGTTACGATGGGCGTAACTATGGCTACACCTTC.

The V gene is TRBV7-8, the J gene TRBJ2-7, with 9 bases identical to TRBD1. With V trimmed by 3 bases and J by 1 base, 7 bases remained unmatched. From germline, CDR1 is SGHVS and CDR2 FQNEAQ. This CDR3 region has 16 residues. CDR3 loop: CASSLTTGGRSYEQYF. The DNA for the CDR3 is TGTGCCAGCAGCTTGACGACAGGGGGTAGATCCTACGAGCAGTACTTC.

The chain couples TRBV7-9 to TRBJ2-5; 7 nucleotides align to TRBD1. Trimming at V came to 3 bases and at J to 7 bases, leaving 14 bases not matched to a gene. Per the germline V gene, CDR1 is SEHNR and CDR2 is FQNEAQ (reference sequence). The CDR3 has 16 residues. In DNA form, the CDR3 reads TGTGCCAGCAGCTTTCCCGGTAACAGGGGAAAGGGGACCCAGTACTTC. This gives the protein CASSFPGNRGKGTQYF.

The genes are TRBV6-5 and TRBJ2-2, with D possibly TRBD1 on 6 matching bases. The CDR3 runs 15 residues. The germline V and J ends were trimmed by 0 bases and 4 bases, with 9 bases remaining between them. The germline V gene has CDR1 MNHEY and CDR2 SVGAGI. The CDR3 here is CASSYSQGVTGELFF. For the CDR3, the DNA is TGTGCCAGCAGTTACTCACAGGGCGTCACCGGGGAGCTGTTTTTT.

The rearrangement uses TRBV10-1 and TRBJ1-1, with 10 bases identical to TRBD1. Germline CDR1 is WNHNN and CDR2 is SYGVQD (reference sequence). With 5 bases clipped from V and 5 bases from J, the junction kept 14 bases outside the gene matches. The CDR3 spans 17 residues. The CDR3 sequence: CASSKRQGALRWTEAFF. The CDR3 DNA reads TGCGCCAGCAGTAAAAGACAGGGGGCGTTGAGGTGGACTGAAGCTTTCTTT.

V usage is TRBV29-1 and J usage is TRBJ2-2; 7 bases fit TRBD1. The CDR3 is 14 amino acids. J gave up 5 bases and V 6 bases, and 9 bases lay outside the gene matches. The V gene's germline CDR1 is SQVTM and CDR2 ANQGSEA. The CDR3 reads CSVSPGTDTGELFF. CDR3 nucleotides: TGCAGCGTATCACCCGGGACAGATACCGGGGAGCTGTTTTTT.

The chain is built from TRBV2 and TRBJ1-5; D gene ambiguous. V was shortened by 2 bases and J by 2 bases, with 13 bases between the two germline ends. Germline loops: CDR1 SNHLY, CDR2 FYNNEI. This CDR3 is 16 amino acids long. CDR3 loop: CASSETVQEGNQPQHF. The CDR3 DNA follows: TGTGCCAGCAGTGAAACCGTTCAGGAAGGCAATCAGCCCCAGCATTTT.

This clone was counted only a few times. V gene TRBV2 combines with J gene TRBJ2-1; TRBD2 matches at 9 bases. The CDR3 contains 14 residues. CDR1 is SNHLY and CDR2 is FYNNEI in the germline V gene. The ends lost 3 bases at V and 4 bases at J; junction bases unmatched: 1. CDR3 nucleotides: TGTGCCAGCAGTGAGGGACTAGCATACAATGAGCAGTTCTTC. Residues: CASSEGLAYNEQFF. Based on the CDR3 plus reference TRBV2 and TRBJ2-1, the full variable domain is EPEVTQTPSHQVTQMGQEVILRCVPISNHLYFYWYRQILGQKVEFLVSFYNNEISEKSEIFDDQFSVERPDGSNFTLKIRSTKLEDSAMYFCASSEGLAYNEQFFGPGTRLTVL.

This sequence joins TRBV10-3 and TRBJ1-5; 7 nucleotides match TRBD1. CDR3 length: 15 residues. The germline V gene encodes CDR1 ENHRY and CDR2 SYGVKD. With V trimmed by 3 bases and J by 5 bases, 7 bases remained unmatched. For the CDR3, the DNA is TGTGCCATCAGTGAAGGACAGGAAGGTTATCAGCCCCAGCATTTT. Residues: CAISEGQEGYQPQHF.

The V gene is TRBV18, the J gene TRBJ2-3, with a weak D call TRBD2 (6 bases). Germline loops: CDR1 KGHSH, CDR2 LQKENI. Trimming cost V 6 bases and J 3 bases, with 19 bases left between them. This CDR3 spans 16 amino acids. The CDR3 loop is CASSRAAGGATDTQYF. CDR3 sequence (DNA): TGTGCCAGCTCGCGGGCCGCGGGCGGGGCGACAGATACGCAGTATTTT.

This chain uses TRBV6-2 or TRBV6-3 with TRBJ2-1, with D maybe TRBD2 (5 bases). Germline V gives CDR1 MNHEY, CDR2 SVGEGT. V dropped 2 bases and J dropped 7 bases, with 12 bases sitting between them. This CDR3 contains 14 residues. CDR3 DNA: TGTGCCAGCAGTTACGGACTCCATGGGAATGAGCAGTTCTTC. As protein: CASSYGLHGNEQFF.

This chain connects TRBV30 to TRBJ1-1; D gene uncertain. Trimming removed 7 bases from V and 3 bases from J, with 6 bases in between. Germline-derived CDR1 and CDR2 are GTSNPN and SVGIG (reference sequence). The CDR3 has 10 amino acids. CDR3 nucleotide sequence: TGTGCCTACTACGACACTGAAGCTTTCTTT. Its translation is CAYYDTEAFF.

The rearrangement joins TRBV11-2 to TRBJ1-5; a possible D gene is TRBD1 (5 bases). Germline V CDR1 and CDR2: SGHAT, FQNNGV. There are 14 residues in the CDR3. V gave up 4 bases and J gave up 6 bases, with 13 bases separating them. CDR3 region: CASSSPGDGQPQHF. CDR3 nucleotides: TGTGCCAGCAGCTCACCGGGGGATGGTCAGCCCCAGCATTTT.

The chain employs TRBV7-9 and TRBJ2-6; possibly TRBD1 for D (5 bases). Germline lookup yields CDR1 SEHNR and CDR2 FQNEAQ (reference sequence). V was pared by 5 bases and J by 0 bases, with 14 bases between. The CDR3 loop spans 17 amino acids. The CDR3 nucleotides are TGTGCCAGCAGCCTCAGGGTTGGAGACTCTGGGGCCAACGTCCTGACTTTC. It is translated as CASSLRVGDSGANVLTF.

The chain links TRBV15 to TRBJ2-5, with D unclear. Trimming removed 0 bases from V and 2 bases from J, with 10 bases in between. The CDR3 is 15 residues long. Germline CDR1 is LNHNV and CDR2 is YYDKDF (reference sequence). The CDR3 sequence is CATSRDPQAQETQYF. In DNA, the CDR3 is TGTGCCACCAGCAGAGATCCGCAGGCACAAGAGACCCAGTACTTC.